This paragraph reports one TCR beta chain. Time point of the sample: pre-treatment sample, taken before nivolumab and TIL therapy. The tumor samples were excised metastases, mostly pleural nodules or supraclavicular lymph nodes. The sample belongs to a study of TIL therapy for anti-PD-1-resistant metastatic lung cancer. The germline V and J ends were trimmed by 9 bases and 4 bases, with 19 bases remaining between them. This CDR3 is 15 amino acids long. Germline assignment: CDR1 LNHDA and CDR2 SQIVND (reference sequence). The immunoSEQ assay was v3. Each library reached some 2 million read pairs, or roughly 4.5-6.5 million at deep level. Sequencing was performed with immunoSEQ multiplex PCR; in TCRdb, only in-frame clones are kept and a portion is missing. The profile shows some 12,000 clones, less than 75% of them singletons.

The genes are TRBV19 and TRBJ1-5; maybe TRBD1 (6 bases). The sequence derives from a person between 25 and 79 years old with non-small cell lung cancer. This material consisted of tumor tissue, taken at baseline. The CDR3: CASTLGGALNQPQHF. The CDR3 DNA reads as TGTGCCAGCACCTTGGGGGGCGCGTTGAATCAGCCCCAGCATTTT.